What follows are 3 T cell receptor beta chains derived from one specimen sequenced in a study of beta chain features in type 1 diabetes. The sequenced template was cDNA made from the entire isolated RNA. Sequenced by immunoSEQ multiplex PCR; TCRdb stores in-frame clones only, minus some. The sample shows 310,000 or so clones, approximately 10% of them seen only once. Findings of the study overall: People with Type 1 diabetes carried modestly yet significantly shorter TCRB CDR3s in all four CD4+ subsets.

No cognate antigen is known for these TCRs. Sequencing used central memory CD4+ T cells from blood. The source is a man aged 30-40 years with type 1 diabetes.

This clone was seen a few times. This chain uses TRBV10-3 with TRBJ2-1; the match to TRBD2 covers 8 bases. This CDR3 spans 16 amino acids. J was trimmed by 2 bases and V by 3 bases; bases with no gene match: 6. The germline V gene has CDR1 ENHRY and CDR2 SYGVKD. The CDR3 here is CAISDPRAGAYNEQFF. The CDR3 coding sequence is TGTGCCATCAGTGATCCCAGAGCGGGGGCCTACAATGAGCAGTTCTTC.

This clone was recorded at least ten times. This chain uses TRBV10-1 with TRBJ2-3; no reliable D call. This CDR3 contains 14 residues. Germline CDR1 WNHNN, CDR2 SYGVQD (reference sequence). V lost 4 bases and J 5 bases, leaving 13 bases between the germline ends. The CDR3 here is CASSAAQIKDTQYF. The CDR3 coding sequence is TGCGCCAGCAGTGCTGCACAGATAAAAGATACGCAGTATTTT.

J is TRBJ2-1 and V is TRBV11-2; no reliable D call. V was trimmed by 5 bases and J by 9 bases, leaving 11 bases between them. The CDR3 sequence is 12 residues long. Germline V gene sequence: CDR1 SGHAT, CDR2 FQNNGV. CDR3 nucleotide sequence: TGTGCCAGCAGCCCAGCTTTGGGTGAGCAGTTCTTC. It is translated as CASSPALGEQFF.